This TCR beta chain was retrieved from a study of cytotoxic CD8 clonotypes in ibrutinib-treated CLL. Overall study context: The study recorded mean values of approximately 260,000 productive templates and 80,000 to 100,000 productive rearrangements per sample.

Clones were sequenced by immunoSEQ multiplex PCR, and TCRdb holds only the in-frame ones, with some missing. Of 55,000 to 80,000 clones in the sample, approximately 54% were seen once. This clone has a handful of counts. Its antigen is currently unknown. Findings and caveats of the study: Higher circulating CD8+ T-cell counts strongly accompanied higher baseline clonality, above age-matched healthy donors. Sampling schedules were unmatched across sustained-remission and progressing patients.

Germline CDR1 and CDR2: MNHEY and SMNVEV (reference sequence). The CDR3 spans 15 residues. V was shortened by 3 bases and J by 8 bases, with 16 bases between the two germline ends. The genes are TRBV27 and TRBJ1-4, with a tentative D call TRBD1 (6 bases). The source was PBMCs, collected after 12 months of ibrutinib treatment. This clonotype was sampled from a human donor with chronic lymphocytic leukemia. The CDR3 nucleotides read TGTGCCAGCAGTTTGGGGGGCACCACGAGAGAAAAACTGTTTTTT. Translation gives CASSLGGTTREKLFF.